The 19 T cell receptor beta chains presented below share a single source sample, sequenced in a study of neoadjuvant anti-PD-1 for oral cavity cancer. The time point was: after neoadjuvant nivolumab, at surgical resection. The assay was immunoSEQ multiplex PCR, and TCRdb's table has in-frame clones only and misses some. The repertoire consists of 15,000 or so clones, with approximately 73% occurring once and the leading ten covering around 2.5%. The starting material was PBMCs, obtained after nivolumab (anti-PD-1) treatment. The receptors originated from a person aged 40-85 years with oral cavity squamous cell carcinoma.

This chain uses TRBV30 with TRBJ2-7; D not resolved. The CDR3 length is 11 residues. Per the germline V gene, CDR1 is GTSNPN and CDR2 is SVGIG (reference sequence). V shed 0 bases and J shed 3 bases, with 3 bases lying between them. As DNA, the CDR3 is TGTGCCTGGAGTGTCGGCTACGAGCAGTACTTC. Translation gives CAWSVGYEQYF.

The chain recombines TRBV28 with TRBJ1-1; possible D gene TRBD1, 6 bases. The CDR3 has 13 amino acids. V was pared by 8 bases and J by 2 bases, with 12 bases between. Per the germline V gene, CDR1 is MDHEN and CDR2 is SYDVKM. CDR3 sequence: CASLPGGNTEAFF. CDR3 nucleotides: TGTGCCAGCTTACCCGGGGGCAACACTGAAGCTTTCTTT.

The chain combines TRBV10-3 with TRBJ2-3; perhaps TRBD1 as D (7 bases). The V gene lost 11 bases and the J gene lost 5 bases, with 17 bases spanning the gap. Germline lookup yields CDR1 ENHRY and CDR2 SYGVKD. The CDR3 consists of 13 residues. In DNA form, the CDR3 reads TGTGCCTCCCGTGGACAGGAGGGAGATACGCAGTATTTT. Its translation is CASRGQEGDTQYF.

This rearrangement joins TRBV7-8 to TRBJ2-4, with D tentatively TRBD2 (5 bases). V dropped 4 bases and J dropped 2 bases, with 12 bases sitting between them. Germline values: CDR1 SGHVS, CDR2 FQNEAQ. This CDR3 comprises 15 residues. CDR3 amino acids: CASSSGGSTKNIQYF. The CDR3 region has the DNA TGTGCCAGCAGCTCCGGCGGGTCAACCAAAAACATTCAGTACTTC.

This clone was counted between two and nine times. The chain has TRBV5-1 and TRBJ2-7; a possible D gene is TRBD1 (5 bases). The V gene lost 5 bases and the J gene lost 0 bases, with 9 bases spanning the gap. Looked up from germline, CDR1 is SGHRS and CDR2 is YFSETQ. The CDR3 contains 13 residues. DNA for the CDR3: TGCGCCAGCAGAGGGGCCTCCTCCTACGAGCAGTACTTC. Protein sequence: CASRGASSYEQYF.

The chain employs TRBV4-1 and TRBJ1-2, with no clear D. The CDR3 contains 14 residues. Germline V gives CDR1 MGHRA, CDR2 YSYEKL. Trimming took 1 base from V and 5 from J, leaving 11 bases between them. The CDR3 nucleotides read TGCGCCAGCAGCCAAGGGGCAGTACGGTATGGCTACACCTTC. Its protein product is CASSQGAVRYGYTF.

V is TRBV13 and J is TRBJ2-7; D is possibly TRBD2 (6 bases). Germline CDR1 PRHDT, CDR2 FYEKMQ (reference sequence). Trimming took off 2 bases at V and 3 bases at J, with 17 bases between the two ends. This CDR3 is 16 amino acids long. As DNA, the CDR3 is TGTGCCAGCAGCTTAAAGGGAGGTAAACACTACTACGAGCAGTACTTC. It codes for CASSLKGGKHYYEQYF. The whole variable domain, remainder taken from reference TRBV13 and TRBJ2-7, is AAGVIQSPRHLIKEKRETATLKCYPIPRHDTVYWYQQGPGQDPQFLISFYEKMQSDKGSIPDRFSAQQFSDYHSELNMSSLELGDSALYFCASSLKGGKHYYEQYFGPGTRLTVT.

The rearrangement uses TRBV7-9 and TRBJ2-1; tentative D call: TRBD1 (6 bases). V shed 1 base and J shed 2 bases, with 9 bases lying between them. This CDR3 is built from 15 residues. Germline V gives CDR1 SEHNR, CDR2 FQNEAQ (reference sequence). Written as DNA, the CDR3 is TGTGCCAGCAGCTTAGTTTCAGGGGCCTACAATGAGCAGTTCTTC. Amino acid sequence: CASSLVSGAYNEQFF.

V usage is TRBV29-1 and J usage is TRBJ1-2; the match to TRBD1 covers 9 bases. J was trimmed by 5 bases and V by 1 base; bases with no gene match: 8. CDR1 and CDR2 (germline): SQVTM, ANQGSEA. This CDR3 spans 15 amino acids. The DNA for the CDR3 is TGCAGCGTTGAAGCACAGGGGACAGGGTTTTATGGCTACACCTTC. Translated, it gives CSVEAQGTGFYGYTF.

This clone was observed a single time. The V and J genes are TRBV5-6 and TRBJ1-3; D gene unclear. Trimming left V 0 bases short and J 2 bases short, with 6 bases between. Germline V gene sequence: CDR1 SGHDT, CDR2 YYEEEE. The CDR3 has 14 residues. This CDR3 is CASSLASTGNTIYF. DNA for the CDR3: TGTGCCAGCAGCTTGGCGTCAACTGGAAACACCATATATTTT.

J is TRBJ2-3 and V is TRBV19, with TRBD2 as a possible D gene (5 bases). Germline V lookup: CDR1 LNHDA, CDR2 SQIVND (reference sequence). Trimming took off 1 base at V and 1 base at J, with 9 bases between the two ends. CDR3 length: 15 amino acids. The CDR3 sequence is CASSIAAGGTDTQYF. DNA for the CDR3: TGTGCCAGTAGTATAGCGGCCGGGGGCACAGATACGCAGTATTTT.

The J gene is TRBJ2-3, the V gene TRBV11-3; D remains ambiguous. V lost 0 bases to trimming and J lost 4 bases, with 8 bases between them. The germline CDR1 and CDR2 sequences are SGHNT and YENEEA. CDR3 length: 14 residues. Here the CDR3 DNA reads TGTGCCAGCAGCTTAGAAGGGAACGCAGATACGCAGTATTTT. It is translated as CASSLEGNADTQYF.

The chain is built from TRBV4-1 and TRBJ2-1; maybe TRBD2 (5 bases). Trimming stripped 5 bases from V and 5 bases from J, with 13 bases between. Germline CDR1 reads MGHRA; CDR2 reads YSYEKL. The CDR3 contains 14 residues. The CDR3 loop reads CASSTRPGDNEQFF. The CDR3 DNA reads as TGCGCCAGCAGCACCCGACCCGGGGACAATGAGCAGTTCTTC.

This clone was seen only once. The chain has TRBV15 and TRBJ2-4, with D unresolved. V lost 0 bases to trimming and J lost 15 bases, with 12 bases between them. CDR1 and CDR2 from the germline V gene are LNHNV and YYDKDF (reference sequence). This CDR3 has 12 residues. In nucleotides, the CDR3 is TGTGCCACCAGCAGAGATAATGGTCGTCGGTACTTC. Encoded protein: CATSRDNGRRYF.

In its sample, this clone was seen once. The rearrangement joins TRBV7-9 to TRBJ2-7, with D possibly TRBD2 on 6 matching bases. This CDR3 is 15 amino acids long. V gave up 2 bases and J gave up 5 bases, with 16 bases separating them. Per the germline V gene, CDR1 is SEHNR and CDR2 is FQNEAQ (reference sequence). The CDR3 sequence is CASSLRRWGDDEQYF. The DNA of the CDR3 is TGTGCCAGCAGCTTACGCCGATGGGGGGATGACGAGCAGTACTTC. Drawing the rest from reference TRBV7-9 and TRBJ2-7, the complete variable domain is DTGVSQNPRHKITKRGQNVTFRCDPISEHNRLYWYRQTLGQGPEFLTYFQNEAQLEKSRLLSDRFSAERPKGSFSTLEIQRTEQGDSAMYLCASSLRRWGDDEQYFGPGTRLTVT.

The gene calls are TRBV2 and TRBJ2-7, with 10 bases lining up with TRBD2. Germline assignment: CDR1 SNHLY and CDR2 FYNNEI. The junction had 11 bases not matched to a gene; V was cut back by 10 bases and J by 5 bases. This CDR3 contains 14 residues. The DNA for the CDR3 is TGTGCCATCGACCCTAGCGGGAGAAAGCACGAGCAGTACTTC. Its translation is CAIDPSGRKHEQYF.

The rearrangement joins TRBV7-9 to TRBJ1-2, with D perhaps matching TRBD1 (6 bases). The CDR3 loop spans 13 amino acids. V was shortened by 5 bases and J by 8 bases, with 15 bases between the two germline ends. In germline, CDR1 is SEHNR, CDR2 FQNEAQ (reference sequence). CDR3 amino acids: CASSVGWTAGYTF. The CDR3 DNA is TGTGCCAGCAGCGTAGGATGGACAGCCGGCTACACCTTC.

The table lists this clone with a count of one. The DNA for the CDR3 is TGCGCCAGCAGCTTGATACAGGGGAACGAGCAGTACTTC. Its translation: CASSLIQGNEQYF. The chain combines TRBV5-1 with TRBJ2-7, with 7 bases aligning to TRBD1. Germline CDR1 reads SGHRS; CDR2 reads YFSETQ. Trimming took 1 base from V and 5 from J; bases not matched to a gene: 3. The CDR3 is 13 amino acids. The variable domain in full, with the rest retrieved from reference TRBV5-1 and TRBJ2-7, is KAGVTQTPRYLIKTRGQQVTLSCSPISGHRSVSWYQQTPGQGLQFLFEYFSETQRNKGNFPGRFSGRQFSNSRSEMNVSTLELGDSALYLCASSLIQGNEQYFGPGTRLTVT.

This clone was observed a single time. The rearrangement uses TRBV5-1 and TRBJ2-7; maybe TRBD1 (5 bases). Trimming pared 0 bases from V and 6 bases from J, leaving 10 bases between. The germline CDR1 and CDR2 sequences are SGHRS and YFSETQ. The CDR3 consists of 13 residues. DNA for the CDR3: TGCGCCAGCAGCTTGGCCGATCAGGGCGAGCAGTACTTC. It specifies CASSLADQGEQYF.